This T cell receptor beta chain was captured by sequencing in a study of cytomegalovirus exposure and HLA in healthy donors. This CDR3 contains 14 residues. V was trimmed by 4 bases and J by 5 bases, leaving 14 bases between them. Germline V gene sequence: CDR1 KGHSH, CDR2 LQKENI. Measured with immunoSEQ multiplex PCR; TCRdb has only the in-frame clones, and not every one. The sample includes more than 85,000 clones, around nine tenths seen only once; the top ten take approximately 2%. Remarks on this clone: Its antigen is unidentified.

Study-wide results and limits: As was reported, the classifier diagnosed cytomegalovirus status with high specificity and sensitivity.

The chain combines TRBV18 with TRBJ2-5, with D possibly TRBD2 on 5 matching bases. The receptor's source is a woman between 18 and 29 years old in good health and CMV-seronegative. The source material was PBMCs. The CDR3 nucleotides are TGTGCCAGCTCACTCCACGCGGGTAGGGAGACCCAGTACTTC. The encoded protein is CASSLHAGRETQYF.